This T cell receptor (beta chain) originates from a study of T cells in Graves' hyperthyroidism and ophthalmopathy. RNA transcripts provided the source from which TCR beta CDR3 regions were amplified. The primer set for the first-round RT-PCR of the TCR CDR3 was HTBI. Using its own MiXCR run on the multiplex PCR reads, TCRdb lists one record per CDR3 protein. This sample yields roughly 96,000 distinct CDR3 sequences, of which around 50% are seen a single time; roughly a quarter belongs to the top ten. The length of the CDR3 is 14 residues. V was trimmed by 3 bases and J by 5 bases, leaving 11 bases between them. Germline V lookup: CDR1 SEHNR, CDR2 FQNEAQ (reference sequence).

J is TRBJ1-5 and V is TRBV7-9; D might be TRBD1 (6 bases). Sequencing was carried out using blood. This receptor was obtained from a woman in her forties with Graves' hyperthyroidism. The CDR3 protein is CASSLSPGDQPQHF. CDR3 coding DNA: TGTGCCAGCAGCTTGTCACCAGGGGATCAGCCCCAGCATTTT.